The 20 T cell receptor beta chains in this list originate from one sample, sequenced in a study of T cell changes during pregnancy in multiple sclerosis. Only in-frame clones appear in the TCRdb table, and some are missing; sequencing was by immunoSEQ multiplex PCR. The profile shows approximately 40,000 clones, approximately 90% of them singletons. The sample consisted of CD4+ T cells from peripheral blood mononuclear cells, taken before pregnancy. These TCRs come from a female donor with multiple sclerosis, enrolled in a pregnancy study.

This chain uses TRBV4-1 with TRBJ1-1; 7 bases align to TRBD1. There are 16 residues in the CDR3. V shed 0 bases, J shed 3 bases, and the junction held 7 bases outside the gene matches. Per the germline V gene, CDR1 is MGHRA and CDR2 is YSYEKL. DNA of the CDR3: TGCGCCAGCAGCCAAGAAAAGAGAGGGGGCCACACTGAAGCTTTCTTT. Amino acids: CASSQEKRGGHTEAFF.

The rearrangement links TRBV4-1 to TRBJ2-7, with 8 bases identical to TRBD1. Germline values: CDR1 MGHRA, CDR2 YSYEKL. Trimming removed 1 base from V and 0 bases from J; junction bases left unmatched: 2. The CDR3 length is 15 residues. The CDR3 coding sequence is TGCGCCAGCAGCCAAGGACAGGGGACCTCCTACGAGCAGTACTTC. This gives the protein CASSQGQGTSYEQYF.

CDR3 nucleotide sequence: TGTGCCAGCTCACCCGGACAGGGAAGGTACACTGAAGCTTTCTTT. It specifies CASSPGQGRYTEAFF. V is TRBV18 and J is TRBJ1-1; 8 nucleotides match TRBD1. Germline V CDR1 and CDR2: KGHSH, LQKENI. Trimming removed 3 bases from V and 3 bases from J; junction bases left unmatched: 6. The CDR3 has 15 residues.

The CDR3 spells CASSPPAGGSNEQYF. CDR3 nucleotides: TGTGCCAGCAGCCCACCAGCGGGCGGCTCGAACGAGCAGTACTTC. J is TRBJ2-7 and V is TRBV7-2; possibly TRBD2 for D (6 bases). The V and J ends lost 5 bases and 5 bases respectively, with 19 bases between them. The CDR3 runs 15 residues. Per germline, CDR1 SGHTA and CDR2 FQGNSA.

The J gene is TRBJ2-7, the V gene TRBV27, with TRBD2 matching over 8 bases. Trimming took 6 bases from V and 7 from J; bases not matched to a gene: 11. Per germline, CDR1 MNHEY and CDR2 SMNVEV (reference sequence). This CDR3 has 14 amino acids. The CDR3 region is CASRGLAGPLEQYF. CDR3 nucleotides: TGTGCCAGCAGAGGGCTAGCGGGTCCCTTGGAGCAGTACTTC.

The CDR3 here is CASSVPLGLAGEETQYF. In nucleotides, the CDR3 is TGTGCCAGCAGCGTACCCCTCGGACTAGCGGGAGAAGAGACCCAGTACTTC. J is TRBJ2-5 and V is TRBV9, with 13 bases matching TRBD2. The germline gives CDR1 SGDLS, CDR2 YYNGEE. The V gene end was trimmed by 1 base and the J gene end by 3 bases; junction bases not matched to a gene: 6. The CDR3 loop spans 17 amino acids.

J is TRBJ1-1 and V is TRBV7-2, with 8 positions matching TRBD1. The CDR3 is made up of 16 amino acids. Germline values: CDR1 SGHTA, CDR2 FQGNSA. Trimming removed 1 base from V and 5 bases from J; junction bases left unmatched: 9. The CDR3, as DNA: TGTGCCAGCAGCTTAGGAAACACAGGGGGAGAGACTGAAGCTTTCTTT. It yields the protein CASSLGNTGGETEAFF.

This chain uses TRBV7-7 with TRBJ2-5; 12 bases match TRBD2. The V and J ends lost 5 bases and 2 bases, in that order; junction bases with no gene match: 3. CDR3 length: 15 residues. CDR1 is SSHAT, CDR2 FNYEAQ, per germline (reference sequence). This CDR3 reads CASSLGTSGQETQYF. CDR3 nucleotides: TGTGCCAGCAGCCTTGGGACTAGCGGGCAAGAGACCCAGTACTTC. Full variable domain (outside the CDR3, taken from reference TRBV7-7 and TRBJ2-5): GAGVSQSPRYKVTKRGQDVTLRCDPISSHATLYWYQQALGQGPEFLTYFNYEAQPDKSGLPSDRFSAERPEGSISTLTIQRTEQRDSAMYRCASSLGTSGQETQYFGPGTRLLVL.

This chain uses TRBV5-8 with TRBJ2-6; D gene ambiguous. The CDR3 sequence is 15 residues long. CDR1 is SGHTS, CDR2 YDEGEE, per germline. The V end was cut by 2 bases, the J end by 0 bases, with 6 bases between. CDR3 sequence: CASSLVSSGANVLTF. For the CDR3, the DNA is TGTGCCAGCAGCTTAGTCAGCTCTGGGGCCAACGTCCTGACTTTC.

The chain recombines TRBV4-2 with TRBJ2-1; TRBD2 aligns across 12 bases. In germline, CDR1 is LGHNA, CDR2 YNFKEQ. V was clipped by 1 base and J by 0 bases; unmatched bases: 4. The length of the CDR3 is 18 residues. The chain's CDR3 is CASSQALAGGLSYNEQFF. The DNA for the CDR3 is TGTGCCAGCAGCCAAGCACTAGCGGGGGGACTCTCCTACAATGAGCAGTTCTTC.

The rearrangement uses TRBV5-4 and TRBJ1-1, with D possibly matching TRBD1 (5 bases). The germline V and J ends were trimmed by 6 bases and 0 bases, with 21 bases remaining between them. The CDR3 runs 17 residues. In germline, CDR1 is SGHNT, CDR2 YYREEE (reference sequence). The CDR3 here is CASNPRGKGSMNTEAFF. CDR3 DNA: TGTGCCAGCAACCCAAGGGGAAAGGGGTCAATGAACACTGAAGCTTTCTTT.

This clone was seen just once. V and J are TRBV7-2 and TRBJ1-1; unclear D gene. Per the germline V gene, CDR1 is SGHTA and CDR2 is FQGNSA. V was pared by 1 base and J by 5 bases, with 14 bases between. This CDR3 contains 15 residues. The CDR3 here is CASSLGRPRGTEAFF. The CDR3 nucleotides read TGTGCCAGCAGCTTAGGTAGGCCCCGCGGGACTGAAGCTTTCTTT. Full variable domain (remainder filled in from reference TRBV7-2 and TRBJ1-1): GAGVSQSPSNKVTEKGKDVELRCDPISGHTALYWYRQSLGQGLEFLIYFQGNSAPDKSGLPSDRFSAERTGGSVSTLTIQRTQQEDSAVYLCASSLGRPRGTEAFFGQGTRLTVV.

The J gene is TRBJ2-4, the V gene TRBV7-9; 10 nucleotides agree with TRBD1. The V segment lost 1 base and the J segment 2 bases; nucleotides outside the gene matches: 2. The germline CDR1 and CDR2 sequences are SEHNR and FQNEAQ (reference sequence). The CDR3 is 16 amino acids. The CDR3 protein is CASSLGDRGSKNIQYF. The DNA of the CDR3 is TGTGCCAGCAGCTTAGGGGACAGGGGATCCAAAAACATTCAGTACTTC.

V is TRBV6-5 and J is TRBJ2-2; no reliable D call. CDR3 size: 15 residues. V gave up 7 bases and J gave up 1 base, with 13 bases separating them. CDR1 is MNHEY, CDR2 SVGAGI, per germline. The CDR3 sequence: CASNLEPVNTGELFF. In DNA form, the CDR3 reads TGTGCCAGCAACCTCGAACCGGTGAACACCGGGGAGCTGTTTTTT.

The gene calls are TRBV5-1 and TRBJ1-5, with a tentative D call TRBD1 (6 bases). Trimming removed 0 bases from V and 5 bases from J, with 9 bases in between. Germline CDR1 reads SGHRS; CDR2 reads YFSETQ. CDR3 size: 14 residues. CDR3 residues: CASSLAGGYQPQHF. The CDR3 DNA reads TGCGCCAGCAGCTTGGCGGGGGGCTATCAGCCCCAGCATTTT.

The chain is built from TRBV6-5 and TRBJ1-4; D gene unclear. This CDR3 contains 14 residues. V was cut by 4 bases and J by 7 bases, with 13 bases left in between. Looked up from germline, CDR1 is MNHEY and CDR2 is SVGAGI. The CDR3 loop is CASSFTRVGEKLFF. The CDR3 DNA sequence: TGTGCCAGCAGTTTTACGAGGGTTGGTGAAAAACTGTTTTTT.

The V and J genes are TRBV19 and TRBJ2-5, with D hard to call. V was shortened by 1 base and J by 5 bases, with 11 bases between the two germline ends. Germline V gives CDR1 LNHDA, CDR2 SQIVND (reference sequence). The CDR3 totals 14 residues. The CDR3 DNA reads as TGTGCCAGTAGTATAGCGGTACTGTACGAGACCCAGTACTTC. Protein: CASSIAVLYETQYF.

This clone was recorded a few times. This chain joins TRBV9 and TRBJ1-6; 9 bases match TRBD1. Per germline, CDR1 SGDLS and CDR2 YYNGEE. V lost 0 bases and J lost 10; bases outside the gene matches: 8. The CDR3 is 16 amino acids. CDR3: CASSVVPGTGSSPLHF. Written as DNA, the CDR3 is TGTGCCAGCAGCGTAGTCCCGGGGACAGGGAGCTCACCCCTCCACTTT.

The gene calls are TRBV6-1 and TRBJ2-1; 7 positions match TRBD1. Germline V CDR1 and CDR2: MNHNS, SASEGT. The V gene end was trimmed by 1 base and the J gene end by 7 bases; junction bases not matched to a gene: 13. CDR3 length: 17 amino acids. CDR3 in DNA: TGTGCCAGCAGTGAAGTCCGACAGGGCATCTTTGGGAATGAGCAGTTCTTC. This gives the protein CASSEVRQGIFGNEQFF.

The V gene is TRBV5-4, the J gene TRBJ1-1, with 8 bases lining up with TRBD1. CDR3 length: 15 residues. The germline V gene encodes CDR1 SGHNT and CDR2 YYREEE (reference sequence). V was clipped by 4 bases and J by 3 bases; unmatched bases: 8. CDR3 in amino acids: CASSPGTGWDTEAFF. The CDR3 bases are TGTGCCAGCAGCCCGGGGACAGGCTGGGACACTGAAGCTTTCTTT.